This T cell receptor (beta chain) appears in the sequencing data of a study of patients and donors after allogeneic stem cell transplantation. TCRdb recomputed calls from the RT-PCR reads with MiXCR, one row per CDR3 protein. The sample gives about a million distinct CDR3 sequences, approximately 18% of which show up once; around 6% is in the top ten. The CDR3 covers 14 residues. Germline CDR1 and CDR2: MNHEY and SVGEGT. Trimming stripped 7 bases from V and 3 bases from J, with 13 bases between. This clonotype was detected only a few times. The sequence was obtained from a human donor who was either an allogeneic HSCT recipient or a stem cell or donor lymphocyte infusion donor (not recorded which). It is not recorded whose cells these are; they may come from a transplant donor. The sequenced sample consisted of blood, either unsorted or a sorted T cell fraction (not recorded which). This chain links TRBV6-2 or TRBV6-3 with TRBJ2-1, with D perhaps matching TRBD2 (6 bases). The CDR3 region has the DNA TGTGCCAGCAATTATCCGGGACTCTACAATGAGCAGTTCTTC. The encoded protein is CASNYPGLYNEQFF.